This TCR beta chain was obtained from a study of blood T cell repertoires in COVID-19. Study context: Material from acute and convalescent COVID-19 was sourced from the United States, Italy and Spain.

This CDR3 has 14 residues. Trimming shortened V by 0 bases and J by 9 bases, and 12 bases separated the two germline ends. Germline lookup yields CDR1 MGHRA and CDR2 YSYEKL. Cohort 3 recovered donors had two negative PCRs, clearance, or symptom resolution. The repertoire was sequenced with immunoSEQ multiplex PCR; TCRdb's copy has only in-frame clones and lacks some. Among hundreds of thousands of clones listed, 75% to 90% were seen once. This receptor was obtained from a man aged 40-49 years who had recovered from COVID-19. V gene TRBV4-1 combines with J gene TRBJ2-1; D is perhaps TRBD1 (6 bases). Sequencing was done on a sample of PBMCs or T cells enriched from blood (not recorded which). CDR3: CASSQDGTFGEQFF. CDR3 coding DNA: TGCGCCAGCAGCCAAGATGGGACATTCGGTGAGCAGTTCTTC.